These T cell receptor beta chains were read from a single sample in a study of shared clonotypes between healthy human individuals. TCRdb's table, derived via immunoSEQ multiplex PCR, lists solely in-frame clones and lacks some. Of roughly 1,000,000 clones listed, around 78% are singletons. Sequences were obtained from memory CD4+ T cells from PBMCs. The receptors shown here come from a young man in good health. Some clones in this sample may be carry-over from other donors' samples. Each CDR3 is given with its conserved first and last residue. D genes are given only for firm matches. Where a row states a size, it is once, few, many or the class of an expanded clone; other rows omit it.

cdr3_aa: CASSSTGADNSPLHF
cdr3_nt: TGTGCCAGCAGCTCAACCGGGGCCGATAATTCACCCCTCCACTTT
d_call: -
j_call: TRBJ1-6
clone_size: -
v_call: TRBV7-3

cdr3_aa: CASSPISDARSYEQYF
cdr3_nt: TGTGCCAGCTCACCAATTTCGGACGCTCGGTCCTACGAGCAGTACTTC
d_call: -
j_call: TRBJ2-7
clone_size: -
v_call: TRBV18

cdr3_aa: CASSLVSGRSYNEQFF
cdr3_nt: TGTGCCAGCAGCTTAGTTAGCGGGAGGTCCTACAATGAGCAGTTCTTC
d_call: TRBD2
j_call: TRBJ2-1
clone_size: -
v_call: TRBV7-2

cdr3_aa: CASGAPGLGSPLHF
cdr3_nt: TGTGCCAGCGGCGCCCCCGGGTTAGGGTCACCCCTCCACTTT
d_call: -
j_call: TRBJ1-6
clone_size: -
v_call: TRBV27

cdr3_aa: CASSEGVGVETQYF
cdr3_nt: TGTGCCAGCAGTGAAGGGGTGGGTGTAGAGACCCAGTACTTC
d_call: -
j_call: TRBJ2-5
clone_size: -
v_call: TRBV6-1

cdr3_aa: CASLQVTDTQYF
cdr3_nt: TGTGCCAGCCTACAGGTCACAGATACGCAGTATTTT
d_call: -
j_call: TRBJ2-3
clone_size: -
v_call: TRBV7-9

cdr3_aa: CATGTGLAGRDEQFF
cdr3_nt: TGTGCCACCGGGACTGGCCTAGCGGGACGGGATGAGCAGTTCTTC
d_call: TRBD2
j_call: TRBJ2-1
clone_size: -
v_call: TRBV15

cdr3_aa: CASSVSASGTFTDTQYF
cdr3_nt: TGTGCCAGCAGCGTATCGGCTAGCGGGACCTTCACAGATACGCAGTATTTT
d_call: TRBD2
j_call: TRBJ2-3
clone_size: -
v_call: TRBV9

cdr3_aa: CSVVGTNYGYTF
cdr3_nt: TGCAGCGTTGTAGGCACTAACTATGGCTACACCTTC
d_call: -
j_call: TRBJ1-2
clone_size: -
v_call: TRBV29-1

cdr3_aa: CASSSPRTGNYGYTF
cdr3_nt: TGTGCCAGCAGTTCCCCAAGGACAGGGAACTATGGCTACACCTTC
d_call: TRBD1
j_call: TRBJ1-2
clone_size: -
v_call: TRBV6-5

cdr3_aa: CASRPTSNQPQHF
cdr3_nt: TGTGCCAGCAGACCCACTAGCAATCAGCCCCAGCATTTT
d_call: -
j_call: TRBJ1-5
clone_size: once
v_call: TRBV28

cdr3_aa: CASSLTGDTEAFF
cdr3_nt: TGTGCCAGCAGCTTAACAGGGGACACTGAAGCTTTCTTT
d_call: TRBD1
j_call: TRBJ1-1
clone_size: many
v_call: TRBV7-9

cdr3_aa: CASSEAFRQSGETQYF
cdr3_nt: TGTGCCAGCAGTGAAGCGTTTCGACAGTCCGGAGAGACCCAGTACTTC
d_call: -
j_call: TRBJ2-5
clone_size: -
v_call: TRBV6-1

cdr3_aa: CASSQGSSGANVLTF
cdr3_nt: TGTGCCAGCAGCCAAGGGTCGTCTGGGGCCAACGTCCTGACTTTC
d_call: -
j_call: TRBJ2-6
clone_size: -
v_call: TRBV5-6

cdr3_aa: CASSPRTGGGDEQFF
cdr3_nt: TGCGCCAGCAGCCCTAGGACAGGGGGCGGCGATGAGCAGTTCTTC
d_call: TRBD1
j_call: TRBJ2-1
clone_size: -
v_call: TRBV5-1

cdr3_aa: CAISESNLLNTGELFF
cdr3_nt: TGTGCCATCAGTGAGTCGAATCTACTGAACACCGGGGAGCTGTTTTTT
d_call: -
j_call: TRBJ2-2
clone_size: -
v_call: TRBV10-3

cdr3_aa: CASNQGQGSNQPQHF
cdr3_nt: TGTGCCAGCAACCAGGGACAGGGTAGCAATCAGCCCCAGCATTTT
d_call: TRBD1
j_call: TRBJ1-5
clone_size: -
v_call: TRBV6-6

cdr3_aa: CASSYRQGHTEAFF
cdr3_nt: TGTGCCAGCAGTTACCGGCAGGGCCACACTGAAGCTTTCTTT
d_call: -
j_call: TRBJ1-1
clone_size: -
v_call: TRBV6-6